The rows below give T cell receptor beta chains drawn from one sample of a study of blood T cell repertoires in COVID-19. Method: immunoSEQ multiplex PCR; TCRdb's copy keeps in-frame clones and lacks some. Of some 67,000 clones listed, 70% to 90% are singletons. Sequencing was done on a sample of peripheral blood. These receptors all come from a woman between 55 and 75 years old with acute or convalescent COVID-19. Each CDR3 is given with its conserved first and last residue. The D gene is left open where the match is weak. Clone size is given for some rows only: seen once, a few or many times, or a class if the clone is expanded.

V gene	D gene	clone size	J gene	CDR3 DNA	CDR3 protein
TRBV12-3/TRBV12-4	NA	NA	TRBJ2-1	TGTGCCAGCAATCCGGGGTTCTTC	CASNPGFF
TRBV6-5	NA	NA	TRBJ2-5	TGTGCCAGCAATAAGTACGGGGGGCTGGAGACCCAGTACTTC	CASNKYGGLETQYF
TRBV28	TRBD2	once	TRBJ2-3	TGTGCCAGCAGTATCGGGGGGGCGGGAGATACGCAGTATTTT	CASSIGGAGDTQYF
TRBV1	NA	once	TRBJ2-3	TGCACCAGCAGCCACCGACAGGGACCCTGCACAGATACGCAGTATTTT	CTSSHRQGPCTDTQYF
TRBV5-4	NA	once	TRBJ1-1	TGTGCCAGCAGCTTGGCGGGGGGGTCTGACACTGAAGCTTTCTTT	CASSLAGGSDTEAFF
TRBV15	TRBD2	NA	TRBJ2-5	TGTGCCACCAGCGGCGCCGGGACTAGCACCCAAGAGACCCAGTACTTC	CATSGAGTSTQETQYF
TRBV2	NA	once	TRBJ2-3	TGTGCCAGCAGTTCATCCGCGGCTAGCACAGATACGCAGTATTTT	CASSSSAASTDTQYF
TRBV4-1	TRBD1	NA	TRBJ2-3	TGCGCCAGCAGCCAAACAGGGACAGGGGACACAGATACGCAGTATTTT	CASSQTGTGDTDTQYF
TRBV6-5	NA	NA	TRBJ2-3	TGTGCCAGCAGTTCGGTCGAACGCTCCACGCAGTATTTT	CASSSVERSTQYF
TRBV30	NA	once	TRBJ1-1	TGTGCCTGGAGTGTACGGGGTGACACTGAAGCTTTCTTT	CAWSVRGDTEAFF
TRBV7-2	TRBD1	NA	TRBJ1-5	TGTGCCAGCAGCTTAGCAAGACCAGGGGGCAGACAGCCCCAGCATTTT	CASSLARPGGRQPQHF
TRBV6-5	NA	NA	TRBJ2-1	TGTGCCAGCAAAGGAGCGCCCACCTACAATGAGCAGTTCTTC	CASKGAPTYNEQFF
TRBV5-1	TRBD2	NA	TRBJ2-5	TGCGCCAGCAGCTTCCTCATAGCGGGACTCGGGACCCAGTACTTC	CASSFLIAGLGTQYF
TRBV9	NA	NA	TRBJ2-2	TGTGCCAGCAGCGTAACGCCGGAGGTCGGGGAGCTGTTTTTT	CASSVTPEVGELFF
TRBV12-3/TRBV12-4	NA	NA	TRBJ1-1	TGTGCCAGCAGTTCTCGGCAGGAAGCCTTTTTTTTT	CASSSRQEAFFF
TRBV28	NA	NA	TRBJ1-5	TGTGCCAGCAGTTTCCTAGTTAGCAATCAGCCCCAGCATTTT	CASSFLVSNQPQHF
TRBV30	TRBD1	NA	TRBJ2-5	TGTGCCTGGGGGACAGTGCAGACCCAGTACTTC	CAWGTVQTQYF
TRBV6-5	NA	once	TRBJ1-2	TGTGCCAGCAGCACCTACGGGGGGGCGCGTGGCTACACCTTC	CASSTYGGARGYTF
TRBV28	TRBD2	NA	TRBJ2-1	TGTGCCAGCAGTTTAAACCCGGGACTAACCAACAATGAGCAGTTCTTC	CASSLNPGLTNNEQFF
TRBV27	TRBD2	NA	TRBJ2-3	TGTGCCAGCAGTTCCCCTCGGACTAGCGGGACACTTTCTACGCAGTATTTT	CASSSPRTSGTLSTQYF
TRBV5-1	NA	few	TRBJ1-1	TGCGCCAGCAGCTTGGAGCCGGGAACGAACACTGAAGCTTTCTTT	CASSLEPGTNTEAFF
TRBV3-1/TRBV3-2	NA	NA	TRBJ1-2	TGTGCCAGCAGCCAAGGAGGAGGAGGCTACACCTTC	CASSQGGGGYTF
TRBV6-5	NA	NA	TRBJ1-3	TGTGCCAGCCTCTCTGGAAACACCATATATTTT	CASLSGNTIYF
TRBV2	TRBD1	NA	TRBJ2-2	TGTGCCAGCAGTCCCTATGGGACAGCCAACACCGGGGAGCTGTTTTTT	CASSPYGTANTGELFF
TRBV19	NA	NA	TRBJ2-3	TGTGCCAGTAGTTTTGACCGAAGGACTATCGGGGCGGATACGCAGTATTTT	CASSFDRRTIGADTQYF
TRBV12-3/TRBV12-4	NA	once	TRBJ1-6	TGTGCCAGCAGTGCGATAGGGGATTCACCCCTCCACTTT	CASSAIGDSPLHF